Described below is a single T cell receptor beta chain sequence and its context. Antigen unknown. Germline V gene sequence: CDR1 MGHRA, CDR2 YSYEKL. This CDR3 contains 16 residues. Trimming pared 3 bases from V and 4 bases from J, leaving 13 bases between. It was with 60 Vbeta and 13 Jbeta primers that the PCR ran. Clones were sequenced by immunoSEQ multiplex PCR, and TCRdb holds only the in-frame ones, with some missing. The sample has 95,000 to 150,000 clones, approximately 80% seen once. There were likely unrecorded immune exposures, though donors were nominally healthy when sampled. This entry is derived from a study of cytomegalovirus exposure and HLA in healthy donors. The study's findings and limits: Usually a TCR sequence was rare, but some public TCRs were found in many donors. Earlier analysis yielded a pattern in which most TCR beta V segments were productive about 87% or about 30% of the time. TCR beta V- and J-gene trimming was later associated with a missense DCLRE1C variant.

The clonotype comes from a man aged 40-49 years in good health and CMV-seronegative. The chain links TRBV4-1 to TRBJ1-6; TRBD1 is a possible D gene (6 bases). Sequencing was performed on PBMCs. CDR3 region: CASSQSLQGYNSPLHF. The CDR3 coding sequence is TGCGCCAGCAGCCAGTCCCTACAGGGTTATAATTCACCCCTCCACTTT.